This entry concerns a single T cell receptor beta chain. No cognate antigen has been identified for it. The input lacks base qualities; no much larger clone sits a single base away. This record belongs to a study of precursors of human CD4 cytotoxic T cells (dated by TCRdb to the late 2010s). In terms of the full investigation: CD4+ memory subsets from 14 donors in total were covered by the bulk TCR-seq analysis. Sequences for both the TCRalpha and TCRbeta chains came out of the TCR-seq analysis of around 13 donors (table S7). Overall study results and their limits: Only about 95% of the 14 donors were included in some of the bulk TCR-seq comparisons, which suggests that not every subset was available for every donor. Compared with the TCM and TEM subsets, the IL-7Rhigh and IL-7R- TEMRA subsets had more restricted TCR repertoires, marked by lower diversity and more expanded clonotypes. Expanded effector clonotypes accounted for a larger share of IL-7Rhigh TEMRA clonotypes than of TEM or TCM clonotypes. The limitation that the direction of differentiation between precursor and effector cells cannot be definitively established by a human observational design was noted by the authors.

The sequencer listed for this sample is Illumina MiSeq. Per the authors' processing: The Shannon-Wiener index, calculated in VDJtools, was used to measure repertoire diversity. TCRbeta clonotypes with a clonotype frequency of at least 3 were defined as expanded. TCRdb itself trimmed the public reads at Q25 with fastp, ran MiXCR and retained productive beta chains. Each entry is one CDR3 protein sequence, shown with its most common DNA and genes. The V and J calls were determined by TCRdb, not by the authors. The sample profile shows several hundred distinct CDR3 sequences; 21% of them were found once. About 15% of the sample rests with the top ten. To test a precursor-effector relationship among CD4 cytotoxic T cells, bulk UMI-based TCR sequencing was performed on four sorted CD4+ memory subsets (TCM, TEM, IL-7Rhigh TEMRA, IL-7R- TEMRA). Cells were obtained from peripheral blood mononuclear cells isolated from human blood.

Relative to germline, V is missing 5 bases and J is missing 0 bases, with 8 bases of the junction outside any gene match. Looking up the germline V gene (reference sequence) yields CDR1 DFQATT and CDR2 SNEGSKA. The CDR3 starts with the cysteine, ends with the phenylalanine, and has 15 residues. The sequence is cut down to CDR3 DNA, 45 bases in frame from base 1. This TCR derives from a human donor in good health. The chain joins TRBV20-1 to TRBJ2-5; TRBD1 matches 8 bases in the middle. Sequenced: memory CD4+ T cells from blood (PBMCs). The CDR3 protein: CSALRTGNYQETQYF. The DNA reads TGCAGTGCTTTGAGGACAGGGAATTACCAAGAGACCCAGTACTTC.